This T cell receptor beta chain was found in a study of regulatory T cells in long-lasting Graves disease. Arm-PCR of CDR3 regions and iRepertoire HTBI primers were used to build TCR beta libraries. TCRdb ran MiXCR on the multiplex PCR reads and lists one entry per CDR3 protein. In the table there are roughly 490,000 distinct CDR3 sequences, approximately 22% of which are singletons. Time point of the sample: persistent/refractory GD, antithyroid drugs over 5 years with positive TRAb. PBMCs provided the RNA from which the TCR library was made. In this sample, this clonotype turned up a few times. The antigen remains unidentified. Looked up from germline, CDR1 is SGHTA and CDR2 is FQGNSA. CDR3 length: 14 residues. V was trimmed by 1 base and J by 5 bases, leaving 11 bases between them. The study's findings and limits: Persistent Graves' patients showed less TCR diversity than newly diagnosed patients showed. With persistent disease, TRBV28, TRBJ1-2 and TRBJ2-5 were the favored segments.

The sequence derives from a female donor with Graves disease. V gene TRBV7-2 combines with J gene TRBJ1-2; D ambiguous. The sequences come from peripheral blood mononuclear cells (PBMCs), collected when the disease was refractory, from a patient treated with antithyroid drugs. In nucleotides, the CDR3 is TGTGCCAGCAGCTTAGTTTGGGAAGGGTATGGCTACACCTTC. It encodes CASSLVWEGYGYTF.